Following are 2 T cell receptor beta chains from one sample sequenced in a study of shared T cell receptors in the human thymus. Some clones are missing from TCRdb's copy, which holds only in-frame ones; the method was immunoSEQ multiplex PCR. This sample yields 700,000 or so clones, of which 80% to 90% are seen a single time; around 0.0099% belongs to the top ten. These data were also filed under a second study, of human thymus T cells.

Sequenced input: thymocytes. The receptors shown here come from a girl less than two years old with a congenital heart defect.

The table lists this clone with a few counts. V is TRBV6-1 and J is TRBJ1-2; 10 nucleotides agree with TRBD1. With V trimmed by 5 bases and J by 7 bases, 4 bases remained unmatched. CDR1 and CDR2 (germline): MNHNS, SASEGT. This CDR3 is built from 13 residues. CDR3 sequence reads: CASSRDRGIGYTF. The CDR3 region has the DNA TGTGCCAGCAGTCGGGACAGGGGTATTGGCTACACCTTC.

The V and J genes are TRBV5-6 and TRBJ2-5, with a weak D call TRBD1 (5 bases). The CDR3 spans 15 residues. The V end was cut by 1 base, the J end by 1 base, with 11 bases between. Germline CDR1 SGHDT, CDR2 YYEEEE. In DNA form, the CDR3 reads TGTGCCAGCAGCTTGACCGGACATCTCCAAGAGACCCAGTACTTC. Its translation: CASSLTGHLQETQYF.